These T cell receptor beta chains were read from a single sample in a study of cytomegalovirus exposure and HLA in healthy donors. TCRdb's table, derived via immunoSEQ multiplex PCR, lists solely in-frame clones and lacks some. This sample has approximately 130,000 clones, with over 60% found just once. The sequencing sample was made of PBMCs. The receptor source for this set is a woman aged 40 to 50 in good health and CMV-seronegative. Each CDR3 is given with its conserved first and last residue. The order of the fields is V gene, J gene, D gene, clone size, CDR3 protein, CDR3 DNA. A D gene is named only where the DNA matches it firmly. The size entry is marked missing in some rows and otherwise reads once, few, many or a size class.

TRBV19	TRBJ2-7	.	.	CASSIYRSSSYEQYF	TGTGCCAGTAGTATATACCGTTCGAGCTCCTACGAGCAGTACTTC
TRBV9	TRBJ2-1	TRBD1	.	CASSVGPVAQGTNEQFF	TGTGCCAGCAGCGTAGGGCCAGTGGCACAGGGGACGAATGAGCAGTTCTTC
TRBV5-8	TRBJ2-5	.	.	CASSLGLLQETQYF	TGTGCCAGCAGCCTGGGGCTTCTCCAAGAGACCCAGTACTTC
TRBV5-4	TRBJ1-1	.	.	CASSLLPSAEAFF	TGTGCCAGCAGCTTGCTCCCGTCGGCTGAAGCTTTCTTT
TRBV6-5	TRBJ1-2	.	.	CASSYGAGSSYTF	TGTGCCAGCAGTTACGGAGCAGGGTCTAGCTACACCTTC
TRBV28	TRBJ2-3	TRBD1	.	CASSLWGQGDTDTQYF	TGTGCCAGCAGTTTATGGGGACAGGGGGATACAGATACGCAGTATTTT
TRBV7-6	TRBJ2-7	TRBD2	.	CAAGPERDGLAGVAYEQYF	TGTGCCGCGGGCCCTGAGAGGGACGGACTAGCGGGAGTCGCCTACGAGCAGTACTTC
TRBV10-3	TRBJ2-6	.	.	CAISESIGRPGANVLTF	TGTGCCATCAGTGAGTCGATTGGCAGGCCTGGGGCCAACGTCCTGACTTTC
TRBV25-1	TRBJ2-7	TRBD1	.	CASSEFTGQSSYEQYF	TGTGCCAGCAGTGAATTTACGGGACAGAGCTCCTACGAGCAGTACTTC
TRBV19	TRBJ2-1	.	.	CASWADEYHEQFF	TGTGCCAGTTGGGCAGACGAGTATCATGAGCAGTTCTTC
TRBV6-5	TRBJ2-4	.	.	CASREVTKNIQYF	TGTGCCAGCCGTGAGGTTACCAAAAACATTCAGTACTTC
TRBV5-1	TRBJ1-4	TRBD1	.	CASSQTGGSEKLFF	TGCGCCAGCAGCCAAACAGGGGGCTCTGAAAAACTGTTTTTT
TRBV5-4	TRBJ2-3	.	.	CASSAGQNTDTQYF	TGTGCCAGCAGCGCCGGACAGAACACAGATACGCAGTATTTT
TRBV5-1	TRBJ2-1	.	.	CASSLVPRSSYNEQFF	TGCGCCAGCAGCTTGGTGCCCCGGAGCTCCTACAATGAGCAGTTCTTC
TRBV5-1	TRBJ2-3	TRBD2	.	CASRWTSASDTQYF	TGCGCCAGCAGATGGACTAGCGCTTCGGATACGCAGTATTTT
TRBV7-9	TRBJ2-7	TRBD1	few	CASSSTDRGGDEQYF	TGTGCCAGCAGCTCCACAGACAGGGGAGGCGACGAGCAGTACTTC
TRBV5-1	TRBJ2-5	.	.	CASRTPTDQETQYF	TGCGCCAGCCGAACTCCTACCGACCAAGAGACCCAGTACTTC
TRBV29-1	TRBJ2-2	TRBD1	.	CSAGGQGAGGELFF	TGCAGCGCGGGGGGACAGGGGGCAGGCGGGGAGCTGTTTTTT
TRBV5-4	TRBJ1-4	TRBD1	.	CASSTQDRGNEKLFF	TGTGCCAGCAGCACCCAGGACAGGGGTAATGAAAAACTGTTTTTT
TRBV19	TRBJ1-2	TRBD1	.	CASSLGQGVAGYTF	TGTGCCAGTAGTTTGGGACAGGGGGTTGCTGGCTACACCTTC
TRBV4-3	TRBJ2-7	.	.	CASSQQPGLTEQYF	TGCGCCAGCAGCCAGCAACCGGGACTCACCGAGCAGTACTTC
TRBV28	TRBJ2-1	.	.	CASRSGSSYNEQFF	TGTGCCAGCAGGTCAGGGTCCTCCTACAATGAGCAGTTCTTC
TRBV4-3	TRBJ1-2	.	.	CASSPSREGGGYTF	TGCGCCAGCAGCCCGTCCAGGGAGGGGGGTGGCTACACCTTC
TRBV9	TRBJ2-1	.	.	CASSVATGLGPRNEQFF	TGTGCCAGCAGCGTAGCTACAGGCCTAGGGCCACGCAATGAGCAGTTCTTC
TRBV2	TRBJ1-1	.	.	CASSTDSYMAFF	TGTGCCAGCAGTACGGACAGTTACATGGCTTTCTTT
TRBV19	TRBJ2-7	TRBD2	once	CASTPSGRAHEQYF	TGTGCCAGTACCCCTAGCGGGAGGGCACACGAGCAGTACTTC
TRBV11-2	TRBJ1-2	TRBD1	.	CASSPGTGVYYGYTF	TGTGCCAGCAGCCCCGGGACAGGGGTGTACTATGGCTACACCTTC
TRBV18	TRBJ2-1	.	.	CASSLARGRDEQFF	TGTGCCAGCTCATTGGCCAGGGGTCGGGATGAGCAGTTCTTC
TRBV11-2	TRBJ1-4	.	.	CASSLRSGEKLFF	TGTGCCAGCAGCTTAAGGTCAGGGGAAAAACTGTTTTTT
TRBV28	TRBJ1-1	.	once	CASSSLRQDTEAFF	TGTGCCAGCAGTTCACTTAGACAGGACACTGAAGCTTTCTTT
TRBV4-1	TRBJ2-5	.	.	CASSQGPDWSETQYF	TGCGCCAGCAGCCAAGGCCCCGACTGGTCAGAGACCCAGTACTTC
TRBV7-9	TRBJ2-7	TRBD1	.	CASGRDRGRDEQYF	TGTGCCAGCGGCCGGGACAGGGGAAGGGACGAGCAGTACTTC